This T cell receptor beta chain was found in a study of cytomegalovirus exposure and HLA in healthy donors. Whole-study context: Earlier results showed roughly 120 million unique TCR beta sequences derived from approximately 180 million T cells. For the approximately 410 genotyped donors, 81% fell within the Caucasian-associated ancestry cluster.

V lost 5 bases and J 0 bases, leaving 13 bases between the germline ends. The CDR3 has 16 amino acids. Per germline, CDR1 SGHVS and CDR2 FQNEAQ. With 60 Vbeta and 13 Jbeta primers, the PCR was carried out. The protocol was immunoSEQ multiplex PCR, while the TCRdb copy is restricted to in-frame clones and leaves out a portion. The sample has about 100,000 clones; about 74% are singletons. Notes on the study in general: Common viral pathogens (according to a later analysis) appeared linked to several of the most significant clusters.

Turning to this clone: Its antigen is currently unknown.

Source material: PBMCs. The chain carries TRBV7-8 and TRBJ2-2, with D possibly being TRBD1 (5 bases). The TCR originated in a woman aged 40 to 55 in good health and CMV-seropositive. CDR3 bases: TGTGCCAGCAGCCCGTGGACACAGTCGAACACCGGGGAGCTGTTTTTT. Translation gives CASSPWTQSNTGELFF.